These T cell receptor beta chains were read from a single sample in a study of OX40 agonist ivuxolimab in advanced cancers. Sequenced by immunoSEQ multiplex PCR; TCRdb stores in-frame clones only, minus some. The top ten clones hold 0.45% to 0.7% of a sample with approximately 79,000 clones, around 86% of them seen once. Sequences were derived from CD4+ or CD8+ T cells sorted from blood, sampled in a trial of the OX40 agonist ivuxolimab. The receptor set was obtained from an adult with an advanced solid tumor such as melanoma, head and neck, liver or kidney cancer. Both conserved end residues are part of each CDR3. Fields, in order: clone size, J gene, D gene, V gene, CDR3 protein, CDR3 DNA. A D gene is named only where the DNA matches it firmly. Clone size is not always given. Where it is, it says once, few, many or a class for expanded clones.

clone_size: -; j_call: TRBJ1-5; d_call: TRBD1; v_call: TRBV19; cdr3_aa: CASSDRVHQPQHF; cdr3_nt: TGTGCCAGTAGCGACAGGGTCCATCAGCCCCAGCATTTT
clone_size: -; j_call: TRBJ2-2; d_call: TRBD2; v_call: TRBV11-2; cdr3_aa: CASSSRVTSGSENTGELFF; cdr3_nt: TGTGCCAGCAGCTCTAGAGTAACTAGCGGGAGTGAAAACACCGGGGAGCTGTTTTTT
clone_size: -; j_call: TRBJ2-7; d_call: TRBD2; v_call: TRBV7-9; cdr3_aa: CASSFPAGAHEQYF; cdr3_nt: TGTGCCAGCAGCTTCCCAGCGGGAGCCCACGAGCAGTACTTC
clone_size: -; j_call: TRBJ1-2; d_call: -; v_call: TRBV18; cdr3_aa: CASSSERVSPYGYTF; cdr3_nt: TGTGCCAGCTCCTCGGAGAGGGTATCCCCTTATGGCTACACCTTC
clone_size: -; j_call: TRBJ2-5; d_call: TRBD2; v_call: TRBV5-6; cdr3_aa: CASSFLAGGPDQETQYF; cdr3_nt: TGTGCCAGCAGCTTCCTAGCGGGGGGGCCTGATCAAGAGACCCAGTACTTC
clone_size: -; j_call: TRBJ1-2; d_call: TRBD1; v_call: TRBV2; cdr3_aa: CASSEEIGTGHGYTF; cdr3_nt: TGTGCCAGCAGTGAAGAGATCGGGACAGGGCATGGCTACACCTTC
clone_size: once; j_call: TRBJ2-3; d_call: -; v_call: TRBV19; cdr3_aa: CASSMKTYSASTDTQYF; cdr3_nt: TGTGCCAGTAGTATGAAGACATATTCAGCTAGCACAGATACGCAGTATTTT
clone_size: -; j_call: TRBJ2-7; d_call: -; v_call: TRBV18; cdr3_aa: CASSPLDIGVSYEQYF; cdr3_nt: TGTGCCAGCTCACCACTAGATATTGGGGTTTCCTACGAGCAGTACTTC
clone_size: -; j_call: TRBJ2-2; d_call: TRBD1; v_call: TRBV25-1; cdr3_aa: CASRGQGTGELFF; cdr3_nt: TGTGCCAGCAGGGGACAGGGGACCGGGGAGCTGTTTTTT
clone_size: -; j_call: TRBJ1-2; d_call: -; v_call: TRBV7-2; cdr3_aa: CASSLASDYGYTF; cdr3_nt: TGTGCCAGCAGCTTAGCATCGGACTATGGCTACACCTTC
clone_size: -; j_call: TRBJ1-5; d_call: -; v_call: TRBV4-1; cdr3_aa: CASSGGADSNQPQHF; cdr3_nt: TGCGCCAGCAGCGGAGGGGCGGATAGCAATCAGCCCCAGCATTTT
clone_size: -; j_call: TRBJ2-3; d_call: TRBD2; v_call: TRBV5-1; cdr3_aa: CASKLAGSPTDTQYF; cdr3_nt: TGCGCCAGTAAATTAGCGGGGAGCCCCACAGATACGCAGTATTTT
clone_size: -; j_call: TRBJ1-5; d_call: -; v_call: TRBV2; cdr3_aa: CASSGHLNNQPQHF; cdr3_nt: TGTGCCAGCTCGGGGCACCTAAATAATCAGCCCCAGCATTTT
clone_size: -; j_call: TRBJ2-7; d_call: TRBD1; v_call: TRBV10-2; cdr3_aa: CASRVRQGNHEQYF; cdr3_nt: TGCGCCAGCAGGGTGAGACAGGGGAACCACGAGCAGTACTTC
clone_size: -; j_call: TRBJ2-3; d_call: TRBD2; v_call: TRBV9; cdr3_aa: CASSVAGGPTDTQYF; cdr3_nt: TGTGCCAGCAGCGTCGCGGGAGGTCCCACAGATACGCAGTATTTT
clone_size: -; j_call: TRBJ1-1; d_call: -; v_call: TRBV11-2; cdr3_aa: CASSLRRAEAFF; cdr3_nt: TGTGCCAGCAGCTTACGGCGAGCTGAAGCTTTCTTT
clone_size: -; j_call: TRBJ2-7; d_call: TRBD2; v_call: TRBV6-5; cdr3_aa: CASSYGTSANYEQYF; cdr3_nt: TGTGCCAGCAGTTACGGGACTAGCGCTAATTACGAGCAGTACTTC
clone_size: -; j_call: TRBJ2-5; d_call: -; v_call: TRBV29-1; cdr3_aa: CSVGLGETQYF; cdr3_nt: TGCAGCGTTGGTCTGGGAGAGACCCAGTACTTC
clone_size: -; j_call: TRBJ2-3; d_call: TRBD2; v_call: TRBV5-6; cdr3_aa: CASSPGLADTDTQYF; cdr3_nt: TGTGCCAGCAGCCCGGGACTAGCGGACACAGATACGCAGTATTTT
clone_size: once; j_call: TRBJ1-2; d_call: -; v_call: TRBV11-2; cdr3_aa: CASSLDPGQSTF; cdr3_nt: TGTGCCAGCAGCTTAGATCCTGGACAGAGCACCTTC
clone_size: -; j_call: TRBJ2-1; d_call: -; v_call: TRBV5-4; cdr3_aa: CASSFGRRQAPYNEQFF; cdr3_nt: TGTGCCAGCAGCTTCGGCCGCCGACAGGCTCCTTACAATGAGCAGTTCTTC
clone_size: -; j_call: TRBJ1-5; d_call: -; v_call: TRBV7-2; cdr3_aa: CASSPDSNQPQHF; cdr3_nt: TGTGCCAGCAGCCCGGACAGCAATCAGCCCCAGCATTTT
clone_size: -; j_call: TRBJ2-5; d_call: -; v_call: TRBV6-5; cdr3_aa: CASSYSNEGKTQYF; cdr3_nt: TGTGCCAGCAGTTACTCGAACGAGGGAAAGACCCAGTACTTC
clone_size: -; j_call: TRBJ1-6; d_call: -; v_call: TRBV2; cdr3_aa: CASKRGDSPLHF; cdr3_nt: TGTGCCAGCAAAAGGGGGGATTCACCCCTCCACTTT
clone_size: -; j_call: TRBJ2-7; d_call: TRBD1; v_call: TRBV27; cdr3_aa: CASSRRQGSSYEQYF; cdr3_nt: TGTGCCAGCAGCCGTAGACAGGGGAGCTCCTACGAGCAGTACTTC
clone_size: once; j_call: TRBJ1-2; d_call: TRBD1; v_call: TRBV6-1; cdr3_aa: CASGRDRALYGYTF; cdr3_nt: TGTGCCAGCGGCCGGGACAGGGCCCTCTATGGCTACACCTTC
clone_size: -; j_call: TRBJ1-1; d_call: -; v_call: TRBV11-3; cdr3_aa: CASSPGRGTEAFF; cdr3_nt: TGTGCCAGCAGCCCGGGGAGGGGGACTGAAGCTTTCTTT
clone_size: -; j_call: TRBJ1-5; d_call: -; v_call: TRBV30; cdr3_aa: CAWRRGPNQPQHF; cdr3_nt: TGTGCCTGGAGACGGGGTCCCAATCAGCCCCAGCATTTT
clone_size: -; j_call: TRBJ2-1; d_call: TRBD1; v_call: TRBV10-1; cdr3_aa: CASSVGTGSTNEQFF; cdr3_nt: TGCGCCAGCAGTGTGGGGACAGGTTCCACTAATGAGCAGTTCTTC
clone_size: -; j_call: TRBJ2-7; d_call: -; v_call: TRBV7-2; cdr3_aa: CASSPGPGPYEQYF; cdr3_nt: TGTGCCAGCAGCCCTGGACCGGGCCCCTACGAGCAGTACTTC
clone_size: -; j_call: TRBJ2-7; d_call: -; v_call: TRBV29-1; cdr3_aa: CSVLLQGNEQYF; cdr3_nt: TGCAGCGTACTACTACAGGGAAACGAGCAGTACTTC
clone_size: -; j_call: TRBJ1-2; d_call: -; v_call: TRBV29-1; cdr3_aa: CSVGGNYGYTF; cdr3_nt: TGCAGCGTTGGTGGCAACTATGGCTACACCTTC
clone_size: few; j_call: TRBJ1-3; d_call: -; v_call: TRBV18; cdr3_aa: CASSPRQGIGDGNTIYF; cdr3_nt: TGTGCCAGCTCACCACGTCAAGGGATAGGGGATGGAAACACCATATATTTT
clone_size: -; j_call: TRBJ1-1; d_call: TRBD1; v_call: TRBV19; cdr3_aa: CASNGQGITEAFF; cdr3_nt: TGTGCCAGTAACGGACAGGGGATCACTGAAGCTTTCTTT
clone_size: once; j_call: TRBJ2-1; d_call: -; v_call: TRBV6-5; cdr3_aa: CASSSDWGYNEQFF; cdr3_nt: TGTGCCAGCAGTTCCGACTGGGGCTACAATGAGCAGTTCTTC
clone_size: -; j_call: TRBJ2-1; d_call: TRBD2; v_call: TRBV7-3; cdr3_aa: CASSLSAGGRFSYNEQFF; cdr3_nt: TGTGCCAGCAGCTTATCAGCGGGAGGACGTTTTTCCTACAATGAGCAGTTCTTC
clone_size: -; j_call: TRBJ1-6; d_call: TRBD1; v_call: TRBV4-3; cdr3_aa: CASSLGQGEGSPLHF; cdr3_nt: TGCGCCAGCAGCCTCGGACAGGGCGAAGGTTCACCCCTCCACTTT
clone_size: once; j_call: TRBJ2-3; d_call: TRBD2; v_call: TRBV11-2; cdr3_aa: CASERGSTDTQYF; cdr3_nt: TGTGCCAGCGAGCGGGGTAGCACAGATACGCAGTATTTT
clone_size: -; j_call: TRBJ1-3; d_call: TRBD1; v_call: TRBV6-5; cdr3_aa: CASRSQGAAGNTIYF; cdr3_nt: TGTGCCAGCAGATCCCAGGGGGCAGCTGGAAACACCATATATTTT
clone_size: -; j_call: TRBJ2-3; d_call: -; v_call: TRBV4-1; cdr3_aa: CASSQDPALDTQYF; cdr3_nt: TGCGCCAGCAGCCAAGATCCGGCCTTAGATACGCAGTATTTT
clone_size: once; j_call: TRBJ1-1; d_call: TRBD1; v_call: TRBV5-1; cdr3_aa: CASSRQGGDSTEAFF; cdr3_nt: TGCGCCAGCAGCCGACAGGGTGGGGACAGCACTGAAGCTTTCTTT
clone_size: -; j_call: TRBJ1-5; d_call: -; v_call: TRBV19; cdr3_aa: CASSIVGGNQHF; cdr3_nt: TGTGCCAGTAGTATAGTGGGGGGGAACCAGCATTTT
clone_size: once; j_call: TRBJ1-1; d_call: -; v_call: TRBV2; cdr3_aa: CASKSLQNTEAFF; cdr3_nt: TGTGCCAGCAAGTCGTTACAGAACACTGAAGCTTTCTTT
clone_size: -; j_call: TRBJ1-5; d_call: -; v_call: TRBV11-2; cdr3_aa: CASSLKRGQPQHF; cdr3_nt: TGTGCCAGCAGCTTGAAGAGAGGTCAGCCCCAGCATTTT
clone_size: few; j_call: TRBJ1-5; d_call: -; v_call: TRBV18; cdr3_aa: CASSPGQGQGQPQHF; cdr3_nt: TGTGCCAGCTCACCGGGCCAGGGGCAGGGGCAGCCCCAGCATTTT
clone_size: -; j_call: TRBJ2-7; d_call: -; v_call: TRBV19; cdr3_aa: CASSIVWGGTYEQYF; cdr3_nt: TGTGCCAGTAGTATAGTATGGGGAGGTACCTACGAGCAGTACTTC
clone_size: -; j_call: TRBJ1-2; d_call: -; v_call: TRBV7-2; cdr3_aa: CASSFTGYGYTF; cdr3_nt: TGTGCCAGCAGCTTCACAGGGTATGGCTACACCTTC
clone_size: -; j_call: TRBJ2-3; d_call: -; v_call: TRBV21-1; cdr3_aa: CASSVTSTDTQYF; cdr3_nt: TGTGCCAGCAGTGTTACTAGCACAGATACGCAGTATTTT
clone_size: -; j_call: TRBJ2-7; d_call: TRBD1; v_call: TRBV11-2; cdr3_aa: CASSLDRDSYEQYF; cdr3_nt: TGTGCCAGCAGCTTAGATCGGGACAGCTACGAGCAGTACTTC
clone_size: -; j_call: TRBJ2-3; d_call: TRBD2; v_call: TRBV19; cdr3_aa: CASSTQTSGGYTDTQYF; cdr3_nt: TGTGCCAGTAGTACCCAGACTAGCGGGGGATACACAGATACGCAGTATTTT